The following is a T cell receptor beta chain sequence with its context. The germline V gene has CDR1 MGHDK and CDR2 SYGVNS. This CDR3 region has 15 residues. V shed 3 bases and J 6 bases; nucleotides not matched to a gene: 6. This sample is drawn from a study of T cell changes during pregnancy in multiple sclerosis. Sequencing was performed with immunoSEQ multiplex PCR; in TCRdb, only in-frame clones are kept and a portion is missing. The sample contains about 51,000 clones, approximately 90% of which appear only once. Sample: CD8+ T cells from peripheral blood mononuclear cells, taken in the second trimester of pregnancy. The TCR sequence derives from a female donor with multiple sclerosis, enrolled in a pregnancy study. The chain recombines TRBV25-1 with TRBJ1-4; 8 bases are shared with TRBD1. The CDR3, as DNA: TGTGCCAGCAGTGACCCCGGACAGGGACATGAAAAACTGTTTTTT. Encoded protein: CASSDPGQGHEKLFF. Full variable domain (missing parts from reference TRBV25-1 and TRBJ1-4): EADIYQTPRYLVIGTGKKITLECSQTMGHDKMYWYQQDPGMELHLIHYSYGVNSTEKGDLSSESTVSRIRTEHFPLTLESARPSHTSQYLCASSDPGQGHEKLFFGSGTQLSVL.